This T cell receptor beta chain was retrieved from a study of identical twins. Each CDR3 protein is one row after TCRdb ran MiXCR on the 5' RACE reads. Among roughly 480,000 distinct CDR3 sequences listed, roughly 26% were seen once. V lost 4 bases, J lost 1 base, and 5 bases lay in between. Germline V lookup: CDR1 SQVTM, CDR2 ANQGSEA. The CDR3 has 13 residues. These sequences were also reported in another study, on T cells expressing NK-cell markers. From that study: Evidence did not settle whether expanded NKG2C+ T cell clones targeted HCMV.

The clonotype was recovered from a young woman in good health. Sequenced material: CD4+ T cells sorted from blood. The chain recombines TRBV29-1 with TRBJ2-6; D remains unclear. Here the CDR3 reads CSVVTSGANVLTF. The DNA of the CDR3 is TGCAGCGTTGTTACATCTGGGGCCAACGTCCTGACTTTC.